This T cell receptor (beta chain) derives from a study of naive and memory T cell subsets. Cells stained for CD3, CD4, CD8, CD45RA and CD27 were sorted into four subsets. The beta constant-region primer was an equimolar mix of two oligonucleotides covering TRBC1 and TRBC2. The ligated cDNA underwent four PCR rounds using SP2 and nested alpha and beta constant-region primers. In TCRdb, the UMI-ligation and nested PCR reads were re-called with MiXCR into one record per CDR3 protein. This sample has 81,000 or so distinct CDR3 sequences, with roughly 7.3% found just once. The CDR3 consists of 14 residues. Germline-derived CDR1 and CDR2 are SQVTM and ANQGSEA. Trimming cost V 4 bases and J 4 bases; bases outside gene matches: 2. This clonotype has at least ten counts.

The receptor comes from a human donor in good health. Specimen: central memory CD4+ T cells from blood. The chain links TRBV29-1 to TRBJ2-1; TRBD2 matches 12 bases. CDR3 nucleotide sequence: TGCAGCGTTGGGACTAGCGGGGCTTACAATGAGCAGTTCTTC. This sequence encodes CSVGTSGAYNEQFF.